These T cell receptor beta chains were read from a single sample in a study of blood T cell repertoires in COVID-19. Clones were sequenced by immunoSEQ multiplex PCR, and TCRdb holds only the in-frame ones, with some missing. Of roughly 68,000 clones detected, around 90% appear once; the ten largest clones hold about 5%. The sequenced sample consisted of peripheral blood. The receptors come from a human donor in a cohort sampled during active COVID-19. The CDR3 runs from the conserved cysteine through the conserved F or W. A D gene is named only where the DNA matches it firmly. Rows may omit the clone size; those that give it use once, few, many or a size class.

j_call	v_call	d_call	clone_size	cdr3_aa	cdr3_nt
TRBJ2-5	TRBV5-4	TRBD2	.	CASSFASGSGETQYF	TGTGCCAGCAGCTTCGCTAGCGGGAGCGGGGAGACCCAGTACTTC
TRBJ1-6	TRBV7-2	.	few	CASSLNGQLNSPLHF	TGTGCCAGCAGCCTCAACGGACAGCTTAATTCACCCCTCCACTTT
TRBJ2-5	TRBV6-6	.	.	CASGASNEETQYF	TGTGCCAGCGGGGCATCTAATGAAGAGACCCAGTACTTC
TRBJ2-1	TRBV11-3	.	.	CASSLGASQGTYNEQFF	TGTGCCAGCAGCTTAGGGGCTTCACAGGGCACTTACAATGAGCAGTTCTTC
TRBJ2-3	TRBV7-3	TRBD2	few	CASSAGTNTDTQYF	TGTGCCAGCAGCGCCGGGACTAACACAGATACGCAGTATTTT
TRBJ1-2	TRBV6-5	TRBD1	.	CACPGGDRGFGGYTF	TGTGCCTGTCCTGGGGGGGACAGGGGGTTTGGTGGCTACACCTTC
TRBJ1-3	TRBV7-2	.	.	CASSSRQNPGNTIYF	TGTGCCAGCAGCTCCCGACAGAACCCTGGAAACACCATATATTTT
TRBJ2-1	TRBV27	TRBD2	few	CASSLDLAGNEQFF	TGTGCCAGCAGTTTAGATCTAGCGGGGAATGAGCAGTTCTTC
TRBJ2-5	TRBV24-1	.	.	CATSDLRQGLGETQYF	TGTGCCACCAGTGATTTGCGTCAGGGGCTCGGGGAGACCCAGTACTTC
TRBJ1-2	TRBV4-1	.	.	CASSPAGVAGGYTF	TGCGCCAGCAGCCCCGCAGGGGTCGCCGGTGGCTACACCTTC
TRBJ2-7	TRBV5-6	.	.	CASSLTYEQYF	TGTGCCAGCAGCCTTACCTACGAGCAGTACTTC
TRBJ1-4	TRBV15	.	.	CATSRGGLRSNEKLFF	TGTGCCACCAGCAGAGGGGGACTGAGGAGTAATGAAAAACTGTTTTTT
TRBJ1-1	TRBV18	.	.	CASSPPGGRWSEAFF	TGTGCCAGCTCACCACCGGGTGGGAGATGGTCTGAAGCTTTCTTT
TRBJ1-2	TRBV5-1	.	.	CASSLDSPNYGYTF	TGCGCCAGCAGCTTGGACAGCCCTAACTATGGCTACACCTTC
TRBJ1-5	TRBV9	.	.	CASRSQPQHF	TGTGCCAGCAGGAGTCAGCCCCAGCATTTT
TRBJ2-1	TRBV2	TRBD1	.	CASRRQGLSSYNEQFF	TGTGCCAGCAGGCGACAGGGGCTGAGCTCCTACAATGAGCAGTTCTTC
TRBJ1-1	TRBV3-1/TRBV3-2	.	.	CASSRSEVNTEAFF	TGTGCCAGCAGCCGTTCGGAGGTGAACACTGAAGCTTTCTTT
TRBJ2-1	TRBV21-1	.	medium-sized	CASSTGLAGDNEQFF	TGTGCCAGCAGCACAGGACTAGCGGGGGACAATGAGCAGTTCTTC
TRBJ1-1	TRBV18	TRBD1	.	CASSPGQLNTEAFF	TGTGCCAGCTCACCGGGACAGTTGAACACTGAAGCTTTCTTT
TRBJ1-4	TRBV30	TRBD1	.	CASATGFYHEKLFF	TGTGCCTCAGCGACAGGGTTTTACCATGAAAAACTGTTTTTT
TRBJ2-1	TRBV29-1	TRBD2	.	CSVYQGGPGRSYEQFF	TGCAGCGTTTACCAGGGAGGGCCGGGCCGATCCTATGAGCAGTTCTTC
TRBJ2-2	TRBV4-1	TRBD2	.	CASSQEGTSVAGELFF	TGCGCCAGCAGCCAAGAGGGGACTAGCGTCGCCGGGGAGCTGTTTTTT
TRBJ1-5	TRBV30	.	.	CAWSTQGQQPQHF	TGTGCCTGGAGTACTCAGGGGCAACAGCCCCAGCATTTT